The 10 T cell receptor beta chains listed next were all sequenced from one sample in a study of OX40 agonist ivuxolimab in advanced cancers. Measured with immunoSEQ multiplex PCR; TCRdb has only the in-frame clones, and not every one. This sample yields roughly 50,000 clones, of which about 87% are seen a single time; approximately 10% belongs to the top ten. The sample here was CD4+ or CD8+ T cells sorted from blood, taken in a trial of the OX40 agonist ivuxolimab. The receptors come from an adult with an advanced solid tumor such as melanoma, head and neck, liver or kidney cancer.

The rearrangement joins TRBV4-3 to TRBJ2-2; unclear D gene. The germline CDR1 and CDR2 sequences are LGHNA and YSLEER. The CDR3 totals 16 residues. V lost 4 bases and J lost 3, with 15 bases in between. CDR3 region: CASSPTAQQYTGELFF. The CDR3, as DNA: TGCGCCAGCAGCCCTACGGCCCAACAATACACCGGGGAGCTGTTTTTT.

Regarding this clone: The same CDR3 can be traced to other DNA sequences in this sample. The rearrangement links TRBV6-4 to TRBJ2-6, with no clear D. The germline V gene encodes CDR1 MRHNA and CDR2 SNTAGT. The CDR3 is 14 residues long. Trimming removed 2 bases at V and 1 base at J, with 3 bases between. The CDR3 DNA is TGTGCCAGCAGTGACACATCTGGGGCCAACGTCCTGACTTTC. Its protein is CASSDTSGANVLTF.

This chain links TRBV5-6 with TRBJ2-5; a weak D match, TRBD2 (6 bases). Trimming cost V 7 bases and J 4 bases, with 11 bases left between them. The CDR3 covers 12 residues. The germline V gene has CDR1 SGHDT and CDR2 YYEEEE. The CDR3 coding sequence is TGTGCCAGCGGGAGGACCCGAGAGACCCAGTACTTC. It yields the protein CASGRTRETQYF. The variable domain in full, with the rest retrieved from reference TRBV5-6 and TRBJ2-5, is DAGVTQSPTHLIKTRGQQVTLRCSPKSGHDTVSWYQQALGQGPQFIFQYYEEEERQRGNFPDRFSGHQFPNYSSELNVNALLLGDSALYLCASGRTRETQYFGPGTRLLVL.

This chain links TRBV29-1 with TRBJ2-1; the D is unclear. Trimming pared 7 bases from V and 6 bases from J, leaving 10 bases between. This CDR3 comprises 11 residues. Germline V gives CDR1 SQVTM, CDR2 ANQGSEA. CDR3 in DNA: TGCAGCGCCCCTGACGGCAATGAGCAGTTCTTC. Amino acids: CSAPDGNEQFF.

The chain couples TRBV30 to TRBJ2-3; D may be TRBD1 or TRBD2 (5 bases each). Germline-derived CDR1 and CDR2 are GTSNPN and SVGIG (reference sequence). The CDR3 spans 14 residues. Trimming took off 1 base at V and 2 bases at J, with 10 bases between the two ends. The CDR3 bases are TGTGCCTGGAGTGCCGAGGGGCTCACAGATACGCAGTATTTT. The encoded protein is CAWSAEGLTDTQYF.

V and J are TRBV6-1 and TRBJ2-3, with unresolved D. Germline assignment: CDR1 MNHNS and CDR2 SASEGT. The CDR3 loop spans 16 amino acids. Trimming shortened V by 1 base and J by 2 bases, and 13 bases separated the two germline ends. CDR3: CASSEDYPLNTDTQYF. CDR3 DNA: TGTGCCAGCAGTGAAGACTACCCGCTCAACACAGATACGCAGTATTTT.

This clone occurred a few times. V is TRBV9 and J is TRBJ2-1, with 8 bases identical to TRBD2. There are 14 residues in the CDR3. Germline lookup yields CDR1 SGDLS and CDR2 YYNGEE. After removal of 6 bases from V and 3 bases from J, the junction contained 5 bases not matched to a gene. CDR3 sequence reads: CASNPGTSYNEQFF. The DNA for the CDR3 is TGTGCCAGCAACCCCGGGACTAGCTACAATGAGCAGTTCTTC.

This clone has only one observation. V and J are TRBV11-2 and TRBJ1-1, with D possibly being TRBD1 (6 bases). The V and J ends lost 0 bases and 3 bases respectively, with 20 bases between them. The CDR3 covers 18 residues. Germline V gene lookup returns CDR1 SGHAT and CDR2 FQNNGV. The CDR3 DNA follows: TGTGCCAGCAGCTTAGATTCTTTCGGTTGGGGGCCGGACACTGAAGCTTTCTTT. Translation: CASSLDSFGWGPDTEAFF.

As DNA, the CDR3 is TGTGCCAGCAGTTTAACGGGGACCGGGGAGCTGTTTTTT. Its protein is CASSLTGTGELFF. The gene calls are TRBV27 and TRBJ2-2; tentatively, D is TRBD2 (5 bases). CDR1 is MNHEY and CDR2 is SMNVEV in the germline V gene (reference sequence). V lost 2 bases to trimming and J lost 5 bases, with 6 bases between them. CDR3 length: 13 amino acids.

The chain is built from TRBV6-5 and TRBJ1-2; 7 nucleotides match TRBD1. CDR1 is MNHEY and CDR2 is SVGAGI in the germline V gene. Trimming cost V 7 bases and J 2 bases; bases outside gene matches: 4. CDR3 length: 13 residues. CDR3 coding DNA: TGTGCCAGCACCCCGACAGGGAACTATGGCTACACCTTC. Its protein product is CASTPTGNYGYTF.